A selection of T cell receptor beta chains follows, all from one sample in a study of TIL therapy for anti-PD-1-resistant metastatic lung cancer. Libraries were prepared by immunoSEQ multiplex PCR; TCRdb keeps only in-frame clonotypes and omits some of them. The table records 35,000 to 55,000 clones, around 80% of them present only once. Sequencing was performed on blood, taken at baseline. These receptors originate from a man in his 70s with non-small cell lung cancer. Each CDR3 is given with its conserved first and last residue. The D gene is left open where the match is weak. Clone sizes are given selectively: once, few, many, or a class where the clone is expanded.

size,J,V,D,DNA,CDR3
-,TRBJ2-6,TRBV5-5,-,TGTGCCAGCAGCTTGTGGTCGTCTGGGGCCAACGTCCTGACTTTC,CASSLWSSGANVLTF
-,TRBJ2-3,TRBV14,-,TGTGCCAGCAGCCAAGGCTACAGAAGCACAGATACGCAGTATTTT,CASSQGYRSTDTQYF
-,TRBJ2-3,TRBV10-1,TRBD1,TGCGCCAGCAGTGCCGCGACAGGGGGCACAGATACGCAGTATTTT,CASSAATGGTDTQYF
-,TRBJ2-1,TRBV7-6,TRBD1,TGTGCCAGCAGCTTGGGACAGGGGTCGTCAGATGAGCAGTTCTTC,CASSLGQGSSDEQFF
-,TRBJ2-2,TRBV27,-,TGTGCCAGCAGTCGGAACACCGGGGAGCTGTTTTTT,CASSRNTGELFF
few,TRBJ1-1,TRBV5-1,-,TGCGCCAGCAGCGGACGAAGGGACACTGAAGCTTTCTTT,CASSGRRDTEAFF
-,TRBJ1-3,TRBV4-1,TRBD1,TGCGCCAGCAGCCAAAAGGGGGCGCTTGGAAACACCATATATTTT,CASSQKGALGNTIYF
-,TRBJ1-1,TRBV4-1,-,TGCGCCAGCAGCCAAGTCTCTGGGCCCACTGAAGCTTTCTTT,CASSQVSGPTEAFF
once,TRBJ1-5,TRBV6-1,-,TGTGCCAGCAGTGAATTAGGGGCAGGACAGCCCCAGCATTTT,CASSELGAGQPQHF
-,TRBJ2-2,TRBV5-4,TRBD1,TGTGCCAGCAGCTTGGGGGGACAGGGGTACACCGGGGAGCTGTTTTTT,CASSLGGQGYTGELFF
-,TRBJ1-4,TRBV6-5,-,TGTGCCAGCAGTACATCTTCCAGGGCTGAAAAACTGTTTTTT,CASSTSSRAEKLFF
once,TRBJ2-7,TRBV29-1,TRBD2,TGCAGCGTTACTAGCGGGAGCTGGGAGCAGTACTTC,CSVTSGSWEQYF
-,TRBJ2-1,TRBV5-1,TRBD2,TGCGCCAGCAGCTTGGCCTCGGCTAGCGGGAGAGATGAGCAGTTCTTC,CASSLASASGRDEQFF
-,TRBJ2-7,TRBV6-5,-,TGTGCCAGCAGGCCGAGGGACACCGCCTACGAGCAGTACTTC,CASRPRDTAYEQYF
-,TRBJ2-7,TRBV5-1,-,TGCGCCAGCAGCTTGGACAACCGACCCTACGAGCAGTACTTC,CASSLDNRPYEQYF
-,TRBJ2-1,TRBV5-5,-,TGTGCCAGCAGCTTGGACAGGGTCGGAGGTTCTAATGAGCAGTTCTTC,CASSLDRVGGSNEQFF
few,TRBJ1-2,TRBV6-1,-,TGTGCCAGCACCCCACGGGAGGGGGACTATGGCTACACCTTC,CASTPREGDYGYTF
-,TRBJ2-7,TRBV21-1,-,TGTGCCAGAAGGGGGGAGCTCCCTCGGGAGCAGTACTTC,CARRGELPREQYF
once,TRBJ1-6,TRBV5-4,-,TGTGCCAGCAGCCCAGGGGAGGTGGCCTATAATTCACCCCTCCACTTT,CASSPGEVAYNSPLHF
-,TRBJ2-7,TRBV10-3,TRBD1,TGTGCCATCAGCAGGGGGCTCAGCTACGAGCAGTACTTC,CAISRGLSYEQYF
-,TRBJ2-2,TRBV5-4,-,TGTGCCAGCAGCTCCGAAAGGCGGGATTACACCGGGGAGCTGTTTTTT,CASSSERRDYTGELFF
-,TRBJ2-2,TRBV2,TRBD2,TGTGCCAGCCAACGAGGGAGCGGGAGGCGAGGGGAGCTGTTTTTT,CASQRGSGRRGELFF
-,TRBJ2-7,TRBV19,-,TGTGCCAGTAGTTTCCAGGGCCGAACCTACGAGCAGTACTTC,CASSFQGRTYEQYF
-,TRBJ2-5,TRBV18,TRBD1,TGTGCCAGCTCGGGATACGGGACAGAAGAGACCCAGTACTTC,CASSGYGTEETQYF
-,TRBJ2-5,TRBV6-5,-,TGTGCCAGCAGTTCCACAATCGGAGGTGGAGAGACCCAGTACTTC,CASSSTIGGGETQYF
-,TRBJ2-3,TRBV9,TRBD2,TGTGCCAGCAGCGTTCGGGACTACAGGAACACAGATACGCAGTATTTT,CASSVRDYRNTDTQYF
-,TRBJ2-2,TRBV28,TRBD2,TGTGCCAGCAGTTTCCTAGCGGACACCGGGGAGCTGTTTTTT,CASSFLADTGELFF
-,TRBJ2-7,TRBV28,-,TGTGCCAGCAGTTCCGGGGTATACGAGCAGTACTTC,CASSSGVYEQYF
-,TRBJ2-1,TRBV28,TRBD2,TGTGCCAGCAGCGACGCCCCGGGACTATACTACAATGAGCAGTTCTTC,CASSDAPGLYYNEQFF
-,TRBJ2-7,TRBV9,-,TGTGCCAGCAGCGTTAGTCCGCTACCTTCCGAGCAGTACTTC,CASSVSPLPSEQYF
-,TRBJ2-4,TRBV7-3,-,TGTGCCAGCAGCCGGACGGGGGCTCGGGACATTCAGTACTTC,CASSRTGARDIQYF
-,TRBJ1-1,TRBV7-2,-,TGTGCCAGCAGCTTAGAGGGAATGAACACTGAAGCTTTCTTT,CASSLEGMNTEAFF
-,TRBJ2-3,TRBV30,TRBD2,TGTGCCTGGAGTGTAGGTAGCGGGGAAACAGATACGCAGTATTTT,CAWSVGSGETDTQYF
-,TRBJ1-2,TRBV6-5,-,TGTGCCAGCAGTTACGCAGGGTATGGCTACACCTTC,CASSYAGYGYTF
-,TRBJ2-7,TRBV4-1,-,TGCGCCAGCAGCCAGTCTCGGGCCGCTTGGGAGCAGTACTTC,CASSQSRAAWEQYF
-,TRBJ2-1,TRBV7-9,-,TGTGCCAGCAGCTTAGAGGGAGGTGAGCAGTTCTTC,CASSLEGGEQFF
few,TRBJ1-2,TRBV28,-,TGTGCCAGCAGTGAGTTGCAAAGGGGCTACACCTTC,CASSELQRGYTF
once,TRBJ2-5,TRBV9,TRBD2,TGTGCCAGCAGCGTAGAAGCGGGAGTTGAGACCCAGTACTTC,CASSVEAGVETQYF
once,TRBJ2-5,TRBV7-7,-,TGTGCCAGCAGCTTAGCGGGAGGAAAGACCCAGTACTTC,CASSLAGGKTQYF
few,TRBJ2-3,TRBV19,-,TGTGCCAGTCGACAGGTTACGACAGATACGCAGTATTTT,CASRQVTTDTQYF
once,TRBJ1-3,TRBV6-6,-,TGTGCCAGCAGTTACGGAAACACCATATATTTT,CASSYGNTIYF
-,TRBJ2-5,TRBV2,TRBD2,TGTGCCAGCAGCGCAGGGGCCCTAGCGGGAGTAGAGACCCAGTACTTC,CASSAGALAGVETQYF
-,TRBJ2-7,TRBV11-2,-,TGTGCCAGCAGCTTAATTGAGGATGGCGAGCAGTACTTC,CASSLIEDGEQYF
-,TRBJ2-7,TRBV5-4,TRBD2,TGTGCCAGCAGCCCCCGGACTGGCGGGAGCTTCTACGAGCAGTACTTC,CASSPRTGGSFYEQYF
-,TRBJ1-3,TRBV6-5,-,TGTGCCAGCAGTTACTTGGGGGGCCTCTCTGGAAACACCATATATTTT,CASSYLGGLSGNTIYF
once,TRBJ1-1,TRBV9,-,TGTGCCAGCAACCCGGGACCGGCGAACACTGAAGCTTTCTTT,CASNPGPANTEAFF
-,TRBJ2-7,TRBV27,-,TGTGCCAGCAGTTTCGGGGCCGAGCAGTACTTC,CASSFGAEQYF
-,TRBJ2-3,TRBV6-4,TRBD1,TGTGCCAGCAGTGACTCCGACAGGGCCACAGATACGCAGTATTTT,CASSDSDRATDTQYF
-,TRBJ2-5,TRBV4-2,TRBD2,TGTGCCAGCAGCCGCACTCTAGCGGGGCAAGAGACCCAGTACTTC,CASSRTLAGQETQYF
-,TRBJ1-2,TRBV11-3,-,TGTGCCAGCAGCTCCGGCGGGGACGGCTACACCTTC,CASSSGGDGYTF
-,TRBJ2-7,TRBV6-1,TRBD1,TGTGCCAGCCGAGGACAGGGGGCCTACGAGCAGTACTTC,CASRGQGAYEQYF
-,TRBJ1-5,TRBV11-2,-,TGTGCCAGCAGCTTAGATAGGGATCAGCCCCAGCATTTT,CASSLDRDQPQHF
-,TRBJ2-7,TRBV7-8,-,TGTGCCAGCAGCTTAGGGCGAGGGAGCGCCTACGAGCAGTACTTC,CASSLGRGSAYEQYF
-,TRBJ1-1,TRBV19,TRBD1,TGTGCCAGTGGACAGGGGGGGAACACTGAAGCTTTCTTT,CASGQGGNTEAFF